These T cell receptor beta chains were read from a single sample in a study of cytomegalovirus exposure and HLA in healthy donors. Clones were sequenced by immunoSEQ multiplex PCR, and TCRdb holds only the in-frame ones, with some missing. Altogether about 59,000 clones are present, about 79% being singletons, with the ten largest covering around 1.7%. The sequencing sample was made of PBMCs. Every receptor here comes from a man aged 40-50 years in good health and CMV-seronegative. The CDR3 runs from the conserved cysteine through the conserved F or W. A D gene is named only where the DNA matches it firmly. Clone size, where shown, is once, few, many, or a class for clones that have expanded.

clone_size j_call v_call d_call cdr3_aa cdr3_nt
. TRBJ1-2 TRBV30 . CAWSSPGKLANYGYTF TGTGCCTGGAGCTCCCCAGGGAAGTTAGCTAACTATGGCTACACCTTC
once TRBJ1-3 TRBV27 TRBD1 CASSLTPGGQGNTIYF TGTGCCAGCAGTTTAACCCCAGGGGGTCAAGGAAACACCATATATTTT
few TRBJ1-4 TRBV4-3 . CASSQVGAGEKLFF TGCGCCAGCAGCCAAGTTGGGGCCGGTGAAAAACTGTTTTTT
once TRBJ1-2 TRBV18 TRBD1 CASSPLGTGIQAGYGYTF TGTGCCAGCTCACCTTTAGGGACAGGGATTCAGGCCGGCTATGGCTACACCTTC
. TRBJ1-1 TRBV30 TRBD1 CAWSGTGGTEAFF TGTGCCTGGAGTGGGACAGGGGGCACTGAAGCTTTCTTT
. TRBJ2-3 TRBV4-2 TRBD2 CASSQVAGGPTDTQYF TGTGCCAGCAGCCAAGTAGCGGGGGGGCCAACAGATACGCAGTATTTT
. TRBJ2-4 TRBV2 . CASRRELAKNIQYF TGTGCCAGCAGGCGAGAACTAGCCAAAAACATTCAGTACTTC
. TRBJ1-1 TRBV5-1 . CASSLDGYTEAFF TGCGCCAGCAGCTTGGACGGGTACACTGAAGCTTTCTTT
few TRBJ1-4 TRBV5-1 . CASSFGRVSEKLFF TGCGCCAGCAGCTTCGGCAGGGTTAGTGAAAAACTGTTTTTT
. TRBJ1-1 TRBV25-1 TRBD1 CASSASRGHYTEAFF TGTGCCAGCAGTGCGTCCAGGGGGCATTACACTGAAGCTTTCTTT
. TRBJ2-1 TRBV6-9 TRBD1 CASSSRGQTNYNEQFF TGTGCCAGCAGTTCCCGGGGACAGACAAACTACAATGAGCAGTTCTTC
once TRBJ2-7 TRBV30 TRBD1 CAWSSTFKTGLIHEQYF TGTGCCTGGAGTTCAACCTTTAAGACAGGGCTCATCCACGAGCAGTACTTC
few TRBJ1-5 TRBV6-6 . CASTTGTHWDQPQHF TGTGCCAGCACCACGGGGACACATTGGGATCAGCCCCAGCATTTT
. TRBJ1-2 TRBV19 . CASSRDTYGYTF TGTGCCAGTAGTAGGGACACCTATGGCTACACCTTC
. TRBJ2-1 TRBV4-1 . CASSQEGRRNEQFF TGCGCCAGCAGCCAAGAGGGGAGGCGCAATGAGCAGTTCTTC
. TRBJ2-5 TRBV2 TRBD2 CASSENTLTAGGTQYF TGTGCCAGCAGTGAAAACACCCTGACGGCGGGAGGGACCCAGTACTTC
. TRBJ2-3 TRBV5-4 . CASSPVNTDTQYF TGTGCCAGCAGCCCGGTCAACACAGATACGCAGTATTTT
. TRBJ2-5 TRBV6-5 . CASSLTAEGKTQYF TGTGCCAGCAGTTTGACCGCGGAGGGAAAGACCCAGTACTTC
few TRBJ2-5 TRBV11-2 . CASSFPRTGGRSQETQYF TGTGCCAGCAGCTTCCCAAGGACTGGAGGACGGAGCCAAGAGACCCAGTACTTC
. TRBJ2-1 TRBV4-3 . CASSLWAGNEQFF TGCGCCAGCAGCCTCTGGGCAGGCAATGAGCAGTTCTTC
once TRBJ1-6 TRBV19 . CASRRGYNSPLHF TGTGCCAGCCGCAGGGGCTATAATTCACCCCTCCACTTT
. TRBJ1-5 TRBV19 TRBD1 CASSPTGTGIGQPQHF TGTGCCAGTAGTCCGACCGGGACAGGGATCGGTCAGCCCCAGCATTTT
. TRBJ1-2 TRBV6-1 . CASSEVADYGYTF TGTGCCAGCAGTGAAGTAGCAGACTATGGCTACACCTTC
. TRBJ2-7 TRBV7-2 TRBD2 CASSSRTSGGAGEQYF TGTGCCAGCAGCTCTCGGACTAGCGGGGGGGCGGGTGAGCAGTACTTC
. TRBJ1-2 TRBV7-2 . CASSSSGFNYGYTF TGTGCCAGCAGCTCATCAGGGTTTAACTATGGCTACACCTTC
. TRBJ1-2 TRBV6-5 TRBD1 CASSLEGQNYGYTF TGTGCCAGCAGTTTAGAGGGACAGAACTATGGCTACACCTTC
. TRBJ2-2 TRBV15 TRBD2 CATRVAGGGDTGELFF TGTGCCACCAGGGTAGCGGGGGGAGGAGACACCGGGGAGCTGTTTTTT
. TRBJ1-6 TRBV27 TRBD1 CASRVAGGRGSPLHF TGTGCCAGCAGGGTGGCAGGGGGAAGGGGCTCACCCCTCCACTTT
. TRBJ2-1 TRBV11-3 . CASSFMAGLREQFF TGTGCCAGCAGCTTCATGGCAGGGTTACGGGAGCAGTTCTTC
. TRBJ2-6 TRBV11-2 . CASSYTTNSGANVLTF TGTGCCAGCAGCTACACGACAAATTCTGGGGCCAACGTCCTGACTTTC
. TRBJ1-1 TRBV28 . CASSRGGEGTEAFF TGTGCCAGCAGTAGGGGGGGCGAGGGCACTGAAGCTTTCTTT
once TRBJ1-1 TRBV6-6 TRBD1 CASSYEGAITEAFF TGTGCCAGCAGTTACGAGGGGGCTATCACTGAAGCTTTCTTT